The entry that follows covers one T cell receptor delta chain sequence. TCRdb re-processed the RT-PCR reads via CATT. The sample lists under 8,500 delta-chain clones; roughly 23% were seen once. The sample originates from a study of gamma-delta T cells after stem cell transplantation. The CDR3 runs 19 residues. Germline V gene lookup returns CDR1 GEAIGNYY and CDR2 EKD. J gave up 0 bases and V 2 bases, and 14 bases lay outside the gene matches. The chain uses TRDV2 and TRDJ1; TRDD3 agrees at 10 bases. The sequence derives from a human donor. It is not recorded whose cells these are; they may come from a transplant donor. Specimen: gamma-delta T cells. The CDR3 loop is CACDKLRGIRRSYTDKLIF. CDR3 DNA sequence: TGTGCCTGTGACAAATTGAGGGGGATACGCCGTTCGTACACCGATAAACTCATCTTT.